This T cell receptor (beta chain) was sequenced in a study of PD-L1 blockade in urothelial cancer. The CDR3 is made up of 14 amino acids. V was cut by 6 bases and J by 1 base, with 12 bases left in between. Germline loops: CDR1 MNHEY, CDR2 SMNVEV (reference sequence). Method: immunoSEQ multiplex PCR; TCRdb's copy keeps in-frame clones and lacks some. Of around 100,000 clones listed, 91% are singletons. The source was PBMCs, collected around atezolizumab (anti-PD-L1) treatment. The chain recombines TRBV27 with TRBJ1-1, with a possible D match to TRBD1 (5 bases). This clonotype originated in a woman aged 80 or over with urothelial cancer. Here the CDR3 DNA reads TGTGCCAGCAGCACGGGGGGTTGGAACACTGAAGCTTTCTTT. Its protein is CASSTGGWNTEAFF.